One and the same sample provided the 4 T cell receptor beta chains below, sequenced in a study of T cell repertoires in cytomegalovirus infection (dated by TCRdb to about 2019). TCRdb records Illumina HiSeq 1500 as the sequencer. The public reads were reprocessed in TCRdb via fastp at Q25 and MiXCR, keeping in-frame beta chains. Records with the same CDR3 protein are collapsed into one entry carrying the most frequent genes and DNA. This sample is represented by 200,000 to 300,000 distinct CDR3 sequences; 9.1% of them were singletons. The top ten hold about 14% of the sample. The sequencing sample was made of PBMCs. The source of these receptors is a human donor in good health (CMV status not recorded). Some clones in this sample may be carry-over from other donors' samples.

The rearrangement links TRBV6-1 to TRBJ2-2, with 8 bases matching TRBD2. Germline V CDR1 and CDR2: MNHNS, SASEGT. The V segment lost 6 bases and the J segment 4 bases; nucleotides outside the gene matches: 7. This CDR3 contains 15 residues. CDR3 protein: CASSRGTSTTGELFF. CDR3 in DNA: TGTGCCAGCAGCCGCGGGACTAGTACCACCGGGGAGCTGTTTTTT.

This clonotype has at least ten counts. The J gene is TRBJ2-1, the V gene TRBV29-1; D unclear. The germline V gene has CDR1 SQVTM and CDR2 ANQGSEA. V was cut by 1 base and J by 7 bases, with 17 bases left in between. The CDR3 runs to 15 residues. The CDR3 DNA is TGCAGCGTTGAAGCAACAGCGCACCTGTGGAATGAGCAGTTCTTC. Translation: CSVEATAHLWNEQFF.

The V gene is TRBV5-5, the J gene TRBJ1-5; 7 bases line up with TRBD1. V lost 5 bases, J lost 4 bases, and 6 bases stayed unmatched. The CDR3 totals 14 residues. CDR1 and CDR2 from the germline V gene are SGHKS and YYEKEE (reference sequence). The CDR3 DNA follows: TGTGCCAGCAGAGAGGGACAGATAAATCAGCCCCAGCATTTT. As protein: CASREGQINQPQHF.

This clonotype has at least ten counts. The gene calls are TRBV7-2 and TRBJ1-6, with no clear D. CDR1 SGHTA and CDR2 FQGNSA come from the germline V gene. This CDR3 is built from 15 residues. V was clipped by 0 bases and J by 6 bases, with 9 bases between them. CDR3 in amino acids: CASSLALKGNSPLHF. CDR3 bases: TGTGCCAGCAGCTTAGCGTTGAAGGGTAATTCACCCCTCCACTTT.